This T cell receptor beta chain was sequenced in a study of T cell clonality in common variable immunodeficiency. This clone was seen at least ten times. Its specificity is unknown. With the read ending 3 residues before the CDR3 end, the germline J gene is used to fill in that end. The CDR3 length is 17 residues. J lost 0 bases, V lost 5 bases, and 8 bases had no gene match. Per germline, CDR1 SGHRS and CDR2 YFSETQ. Profiling relied on immunoSEQ multiplex PCR, and the TCRdb table lists in-frame clones only, not all of them. The profile covers tens of thousands of clones, none occurring a single time. Study-wide findings and caveats: CVID subjects had higher TCRbeta clonality than healthy controls, most marked in about a third. Repertoire-complication correlations in CVID were limited by patient heterogeneity.

Specimen: peripheral blood mononuclear cells. The rearrangement joins TRBV5-1 to TRBJ2-1; 10 bases align to TRBD2. The receptor was isolated from a person aged 18-70 years in good health. CDR3 DNA (partial): TGCGCCAGCAGTCTTAGCGGGGGGCGTAGCTCCTACAATGAG. Protein: CASSLSGGRSSYNE. The whole CDR3 sequence is CASSLSGGRSSYNEQFF.